The TCR beta chain described here comes from a study of T-cell reconstitution after alpha-beta-depleted transplantation in children. The study, taken as a whole, reports: T-cell numbers and diversity one year post-transplant derived largely from freshly generated T cells. In patients about two months after transplant, alpha-beta T cells reportedly arose from several hundred expanded graft clones.

Unique molecular identifiers were built into the TCRbeta library. TCRdb re-called the PCR reads with MiXCR, one entry per CDR3 protein. The data contain fewer than 750,000 distinct CDR3 sequences, approximately 30% of them singletons. The CDR3 length is 14 residues. V shed 10 bases, J shed 1 base, and the junction held 5 bases outside the gene matches. Germline V gives CDR1 ENHRY, CDR2 SYGVKD. A remark on this clonotype: Its antigen is unknown.

Sample: PBMCs, taken before TCRalphabeta/CD19-depleted stem cell transplant. This rearrangement joins TRBV10-3 to TRBJ2-1; 9 nucleotides agree with TRBD1. This sequence was found in a boy less than two years old with Wiskott-Aldrich syndrome, due to receive a stem cell transplant. CDR3 coding DNA: TGTGCCAGCCGACAGGGGGTGTCCTACAATGAGCAGTTCTTC. It is translated as CASRQGVSYNEQFF.